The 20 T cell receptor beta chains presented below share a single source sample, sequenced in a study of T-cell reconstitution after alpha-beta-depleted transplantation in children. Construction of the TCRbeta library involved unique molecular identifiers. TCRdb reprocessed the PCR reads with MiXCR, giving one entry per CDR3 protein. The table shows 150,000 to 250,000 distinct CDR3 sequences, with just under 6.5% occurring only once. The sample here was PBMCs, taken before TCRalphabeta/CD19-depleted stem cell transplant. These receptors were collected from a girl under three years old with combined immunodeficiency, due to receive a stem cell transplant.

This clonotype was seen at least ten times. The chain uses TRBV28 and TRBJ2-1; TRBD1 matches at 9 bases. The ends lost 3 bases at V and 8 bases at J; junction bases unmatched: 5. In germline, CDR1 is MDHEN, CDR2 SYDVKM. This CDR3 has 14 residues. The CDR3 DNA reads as TGTGCCAGCAGTTTGGTCGGACAGGGGCATGAGCAGTTCTTC. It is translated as CASSLVGQGHEQFF.

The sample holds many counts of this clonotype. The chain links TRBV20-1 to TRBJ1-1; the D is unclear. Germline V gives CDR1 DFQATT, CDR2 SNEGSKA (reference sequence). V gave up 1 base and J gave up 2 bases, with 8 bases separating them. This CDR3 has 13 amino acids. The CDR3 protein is CSARVYVNTEAFF. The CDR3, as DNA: TGCAGTGCTAGAGTGTACGTCAACACTGAAGCTTTCTTT.

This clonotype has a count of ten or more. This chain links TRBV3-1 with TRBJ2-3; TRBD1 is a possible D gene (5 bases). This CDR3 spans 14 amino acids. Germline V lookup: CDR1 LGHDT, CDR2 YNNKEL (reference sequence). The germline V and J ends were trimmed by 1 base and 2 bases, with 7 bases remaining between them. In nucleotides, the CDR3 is TGTGCCAGCAGCCAAGGGACACCCACAGATACGCAGTATTTT. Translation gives CASSQGTPTDTQYF.

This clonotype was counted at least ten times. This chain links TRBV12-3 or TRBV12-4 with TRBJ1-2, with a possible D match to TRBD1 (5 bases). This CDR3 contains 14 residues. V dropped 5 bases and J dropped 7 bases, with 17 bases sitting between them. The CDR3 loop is CASSPGTDVLGYTF. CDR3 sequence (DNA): TGTGCCAGCAGTCCCGGGACCGATGTACTTGGCTACACCTTC.

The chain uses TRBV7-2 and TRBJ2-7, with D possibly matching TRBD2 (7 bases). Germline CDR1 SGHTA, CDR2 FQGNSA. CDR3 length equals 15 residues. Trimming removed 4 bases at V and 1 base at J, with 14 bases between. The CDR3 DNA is TGTGCCAGCAGCTGGGGGGGCGGGTTATCCTACGAGCAGTACTTC. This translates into CASSWGGGLSYEQYF.

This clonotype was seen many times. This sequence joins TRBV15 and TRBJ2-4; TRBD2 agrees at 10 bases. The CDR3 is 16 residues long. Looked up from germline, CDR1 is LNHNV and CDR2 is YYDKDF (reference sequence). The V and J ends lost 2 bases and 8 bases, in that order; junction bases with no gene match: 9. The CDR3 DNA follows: TGTGCCACCAGCAGAACTCGGCTAGCGGGGGATGACATTCAGTACTTC. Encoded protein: CATSRTRLAGDDIQYF.

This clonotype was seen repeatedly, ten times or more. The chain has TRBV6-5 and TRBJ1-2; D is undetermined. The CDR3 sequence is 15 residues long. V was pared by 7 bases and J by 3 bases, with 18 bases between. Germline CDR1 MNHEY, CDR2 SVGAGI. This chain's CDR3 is CASNSETGRDYGYTF. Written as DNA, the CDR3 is TGTGCCAGCAATAGTGAAACCGGACGGGACTATGGCTACACCTTC.

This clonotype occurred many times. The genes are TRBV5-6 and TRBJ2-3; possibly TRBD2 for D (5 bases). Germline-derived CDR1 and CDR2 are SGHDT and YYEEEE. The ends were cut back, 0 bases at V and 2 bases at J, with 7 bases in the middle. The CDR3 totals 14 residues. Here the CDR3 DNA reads TGTGCCAGCAGCTTGGGCGGACTCACAGATACGCAGTATTTT. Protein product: CASSLGGLTDTQYF.

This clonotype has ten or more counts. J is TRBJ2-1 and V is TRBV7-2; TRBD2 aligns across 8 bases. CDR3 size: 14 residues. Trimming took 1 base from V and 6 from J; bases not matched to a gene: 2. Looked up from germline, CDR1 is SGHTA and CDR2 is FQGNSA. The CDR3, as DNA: TGTGCCAGCAGCTTAGGCCGGGGGGGCAATGAGCAGTTCTTC. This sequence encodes CASSLGRGGNEQFF.

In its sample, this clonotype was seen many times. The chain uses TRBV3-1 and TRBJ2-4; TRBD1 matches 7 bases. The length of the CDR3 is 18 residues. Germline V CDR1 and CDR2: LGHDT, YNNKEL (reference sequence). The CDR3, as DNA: TGTACCTGCAGCCAGGACAGGCCCAACCTTTTAGCCAAAAACATTCAGTACTTC. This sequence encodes CTCSQDRPNLLAKNIQYF.

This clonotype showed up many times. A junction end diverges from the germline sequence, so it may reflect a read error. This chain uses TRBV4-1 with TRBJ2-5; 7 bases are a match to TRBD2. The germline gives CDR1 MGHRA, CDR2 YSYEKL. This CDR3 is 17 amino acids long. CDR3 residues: CASTQGLAELTQETQYF. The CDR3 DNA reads TGCGCCAGCACCCAAGGTCTAGCGGAGCTTACCCAAGAGACCCAGTACTTC.

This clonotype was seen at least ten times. The CDR3 region is CASSLLTGGGNYGYTF. The CDR3 region has the DNA TGTGCCAGCAGCTTACTGACAGGGGGAGGAAACTATGGCTACACCTTC. The chain carries TRBV7-2 and TRBJ1-2; 9 bases are a match to TRBD1. The V and J ends lost 2 bases and 2 bases, in that order; junction bases with no gene match: 6. Per the germline V gene, CDR1 is SGHTA and CDR2 is FQGNSA. The CDR3 is made up of 16 amino acids.

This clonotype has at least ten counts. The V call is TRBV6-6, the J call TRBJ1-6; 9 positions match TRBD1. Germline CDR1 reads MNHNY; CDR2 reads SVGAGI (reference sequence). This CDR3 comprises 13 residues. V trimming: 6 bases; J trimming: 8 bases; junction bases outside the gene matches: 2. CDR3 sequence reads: CASRDRGDSPLHF. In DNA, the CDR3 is TGTGCCAGCAGGGACAGGGGAGATTCACCCCTCCACTTT.

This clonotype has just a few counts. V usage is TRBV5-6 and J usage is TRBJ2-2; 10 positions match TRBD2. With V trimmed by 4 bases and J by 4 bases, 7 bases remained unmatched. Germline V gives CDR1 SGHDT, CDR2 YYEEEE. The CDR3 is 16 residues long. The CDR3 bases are TGTGCCAGCAGCACCCAGCGGGAGGGCCCCACCGGGGAGCTGTTTTTT. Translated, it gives CASSTQREGPTGELFF.

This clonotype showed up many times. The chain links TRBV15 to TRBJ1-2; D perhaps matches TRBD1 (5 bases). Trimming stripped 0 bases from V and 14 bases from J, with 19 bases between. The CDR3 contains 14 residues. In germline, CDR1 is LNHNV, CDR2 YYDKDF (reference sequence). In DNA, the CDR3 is TGTGCCACCAGCAGAGATGAGGAGGGGCATTATAGAACCTTC. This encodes CATSRDEEGHYRTF.

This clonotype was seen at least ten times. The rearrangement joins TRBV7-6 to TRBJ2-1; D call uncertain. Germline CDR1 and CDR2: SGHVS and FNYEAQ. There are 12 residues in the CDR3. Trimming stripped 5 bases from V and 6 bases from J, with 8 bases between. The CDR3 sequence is CASSAISNEQFF. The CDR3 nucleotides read TGTGCCAGCAGCGCTATTAGCAATGAGCAGTTCTTC.

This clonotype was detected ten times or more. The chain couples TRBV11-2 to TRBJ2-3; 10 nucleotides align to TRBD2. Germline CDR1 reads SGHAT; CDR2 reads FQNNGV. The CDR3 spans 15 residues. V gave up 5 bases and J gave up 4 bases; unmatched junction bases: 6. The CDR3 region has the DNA TGTGCCAGCAGCACCCTAGCGGGGGAGGCAGATACGCAGTATTTT. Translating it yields CASSTLAGEADTQYF.

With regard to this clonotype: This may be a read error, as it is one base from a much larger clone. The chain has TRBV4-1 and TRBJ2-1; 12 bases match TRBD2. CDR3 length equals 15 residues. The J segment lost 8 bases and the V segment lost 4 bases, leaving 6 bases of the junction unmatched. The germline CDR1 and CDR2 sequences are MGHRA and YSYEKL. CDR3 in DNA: TGCGCCAGCAGCCGTACTAGCGGGGGGTTACATGAGCAGTTCTTC. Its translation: CASSRTSGGLHEQFF.

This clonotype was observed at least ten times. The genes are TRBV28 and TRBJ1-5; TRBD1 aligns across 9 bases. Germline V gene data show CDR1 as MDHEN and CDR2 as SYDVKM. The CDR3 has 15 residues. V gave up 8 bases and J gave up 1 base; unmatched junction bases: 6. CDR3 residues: CASGETGGSNQPQHF. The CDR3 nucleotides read TGTGCCAGCGGAGAGACAGGGGGGAGCAATCAGCCCCAGCATTTT.

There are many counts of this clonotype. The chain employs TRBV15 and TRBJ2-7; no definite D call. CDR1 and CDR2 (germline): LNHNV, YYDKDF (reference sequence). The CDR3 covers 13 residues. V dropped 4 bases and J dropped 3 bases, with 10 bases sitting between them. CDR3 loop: CATSTSLLYEQYF. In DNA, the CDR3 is TGTGCCACCAGCACAAGCTTACTCTACGAGCAGTACTTC.